This TCR beta chain appears in the sequencing data of a study of shared clonotypes between healthy human individuals. The CDR3 length is 14 residues. J lost 7 bases, V lost 6 bases, and 8 bases had no gene match. CDR1 and CDR2 (germline): MDHEN, SYDVKM. Donors included only healthy HIV-negative adults lacking recent acute infections or vaccinations. Naive CD4+ cells were CD45RA-selected; the remaining cells were memory. With respect to this clone: Antigen specificity is unknown.

Sequencing used immunoSEQ multiplex PCR; TCRdb keeps in-frame clones, though not all of them. This table holds around 1,000,000 clones, approximately 80% found once. Findings and limits, study-wide: Researchers sampled only blood; tissue repertoires likely differ. Large depth notwithstanding, sorted-subset sequencing proved incomplete by rarefaction.

J is TRBJ2-3 and V is TRBV28, with TRBD2 matching over 9 bases. The sequenced sample was memory CD4+ T cells from PBMCs. The subset: CD45RA-negative fraction. This TCR was sampled from a man aged 18 to 29 in good health. Some clones in this sample may be carry-over from other donors' samples. The CDR3 sequence is CASSQAGGVYTQYF. CDR3 nucleotide sequence: TGTGCCAGCAGCCAAGCGGGAGGTGTATATACGCAGTATTTT.